A single sample gave rise to the 11 T cell receptor beta chains below, sequenced in a study of identical twins. TCRdb reprocessed the 5' RACE reads via MiXCR and lists one record per CDR3 protein. This table has roughly 490,000 distinct CDR3 sequences, around an eighth appearing once. These same records also appear under a second study, on yellow fever vaccine responses in identical twins.

Sequencing was done on a sample of CD4+ T cells sorted from blood. The receptors stem from a woman between 18 and 30 years old in good health.

This clonotype was counted at least ten times. The V call is TRBV4-3, the J call TRBJ2-4, with D perhaps assigned TRBD1 or TRBD2 (6 bases each). Trimming left V 0 bases short and J 0 bases short, with 12 bases between. The length of the CDR3 is 17 residues. Germline V gene sequence: CDR1 LGHNA, CDR2 YSLEER. The chain's CDR3 is CASSQDARGVAKNIQYF. DNA for the CDR3: TGCGCCAGCAGCCAAGATGCAAGGGGGGTAGCCAAAAACATTCAGTACTTC.

This clonotype was counted between two and nine times. The CDR3 loop is CASSLNLWESGYNEQFF. CDR3 bases: TGTGCCAGCAGCTTAAATTTATGGGAGTCGGGCTACAATGAGCAGTTCTTC. The chain recombines TRBV7-9 with TRBJ2-1; tentative D call: TRBD2 (5 bases). This CDR3 has 17 amino acids. Trimming pared 2 bases from V and 3 bases from J, leaving 17 bases between. Germline CDR1 is SEHNR and CDR2 is FQNEAQ (reference sequence).

This clonotype turned up a few times. The chain combines TRBV7-2 with TRBJ2-4, with a tentative D call TRBD2 (5 bases). This CDR3 region has 12 residues. Germline CDR1 and CDR2: SGHTA and FQGNSA. Trimming shortened V by 3 bases and J by 6 bases, and 6 bases separated the two germline ends. CDR3 amino acids: CASSFEGNIQYF. CDR3 sequence (DNA): TGTGCCAGCAGCTTTGAGGGAAACATTCAGTACTTC. Full variable domain (rest looked up from reference TRBV7-2 and TRBJ2-4): GAGVSQSPSNKVTEKGKDVELRCDPISGHTALYWYRQSLGQGLEFLIYFQGNSAPDKSGLPSDRFSAERTGGSVSTLTIQRTQQEDSAVYLCASSFEGNIQYFGAGTRLSVL.

This clonotype was counted between two and nine times. The CDR3 spells CSALPRDRGPNTGELFF. CDR3 sequence (DNA): TGCAGCGCCTTACCCCGGGACAGGGGTCCGAACACCGGGGAGCTGTTTTTT. The chain carries TRBV29-1 and TRBJ2-2; 10 bases are a match to TRBD1. V trimming: 7 bases; J trimming: 0 bases; junction bases outside the gene matches: 11. CDR3 length equals 17 residues. Germline V gene lookup returns CDR1 SQVTM and CDR2 ANQGSEA.

The genes are TRBV3-1 and TRBJ2-6; D is unclear. Per the germline V gene, CDR1 is LGHDT and CDR2 is YNNKEL (reference sequence). Trimming removed 4 bases from V and 2 bases from J, with 9 bases in between. The length of the CDR3 is 15 residues. As DNA, the CDR3 is TGTGCCAGCAGCCCCCGAGGCCCTGGGGCCAACGTCCTGACTTTC. Its protein product is CASSPRGPGANVLTF. Full variable domain (outside the CDR3, taken from reference TRBV3-1 and TRBJ2-6): DTAVSQTPKYLVTQMGNDKSIKCEQNLGHDTMYWYKQDSKKFLKIMFSYNNKELIINETVPNRFSPKSPDKAHLNLHINSLELGDSAVYFCASSPRGPGANVLTFGAGSRLTVL.

The rearrangement joins TRBV30 to TRBJ2-1; D may be TRBD1 (6 bases). Germline V CDR1 and CDR2: GTSNPN, SVGIG (reference sequence). With 2 bases removed from V and 3 bases from J, the gap between germline ends came to 8 bases. The CDR3 runs to 13 residues. For the CDR3, the DNA is TGTGCCTGGAGTTCGGACAGCTACAATGAGCAGTTCTTC. It specifies CAWSSDSYNEQFF.

This clonotype showed up just a few times. V is TRBV10-3 and J is TRBJ2-5; 14 positions agree with TRBD2. Germline V gene sequence: CDR1 ENHRY, CDR2 SYGVKD. Germline trimming cut 11 bases from V and 4 bases from J; bases unmatched to any gene: 9. This CDR3 comprises 15 residues. CDR3 in amino acids: CAAKTSGGDGETQYF. CDR3 nucleotide sequence: TGTGCCGCAAAGACTAGCGGGGGGGATGGAGAGACCCAGTACTTC.

This chain joins TRBV9 and TRBJ2-2; D is unresolved. CDR1 is SGDLS and CDR2 is YYNGEE in the germline V gene. The CDR3 has 14 amino acids. Deletions cut 2 bases from V and 3 bases from J, with 8 bases between. The CDR3 bases are TGTGCCAGCAGCGTGGCAGGCTACACCGGGGAGCTGTTTTTT. Its translation: CASSVAGYTGELFF.

A few counts support this clonotype. V and J are TRBV18 and TRBJ2-7; the D gene is possibly TRBD1 (6 bases). From germline, CDR1 is KGHSH and CDR2 LQKENI. The CDR3 sequence is 15 residues long. Trimming pared 3 bases from V and 0 bases from J, leaving 12 bases between. The CDR3 region is CASSPTGTSSYEQYF. The CDR3 bases are TGTGCCAGCTCACCGACCGGGACAAGCTCCTACGAGCAGTACTTC.

The chain has TRBV27 and TRBJ2-2, with 7 bases aligning to TRBD1. Germline V gene data show CDR1 as MNHEY and CDR2 as SMNVEV (reference sequence). The CDR3 has 16 amino acids. V trimming: 4 bases; J trimming: 2 bases; junction bases outside the gene matches: 7. This CDR3 is CASSYKGQLNTGELFF. The CDR3 DNA reads TGTGCCAGCAGTTATAAGGGACAGTTAAACACCGGGGAGCTGTTTTTT.

The DNA of the CDR3 is TGTGCCAGCAGTTCCCCGGGGGCGGGGGGCTCCTACGAGCAGTACTTC. It specifies CASSSPGAGGSYEQYF. This chain connects TRBV28 to TRBJ2-7; 8 bases are a match to TRBD2. The germline V gene has CDR1 MDHEN and CDR2 SYDVKM. The trim removed 4 bases at V and 0 bases at J, leaving 8 bases unmatched. The length of the CDR3 is 16 residues.